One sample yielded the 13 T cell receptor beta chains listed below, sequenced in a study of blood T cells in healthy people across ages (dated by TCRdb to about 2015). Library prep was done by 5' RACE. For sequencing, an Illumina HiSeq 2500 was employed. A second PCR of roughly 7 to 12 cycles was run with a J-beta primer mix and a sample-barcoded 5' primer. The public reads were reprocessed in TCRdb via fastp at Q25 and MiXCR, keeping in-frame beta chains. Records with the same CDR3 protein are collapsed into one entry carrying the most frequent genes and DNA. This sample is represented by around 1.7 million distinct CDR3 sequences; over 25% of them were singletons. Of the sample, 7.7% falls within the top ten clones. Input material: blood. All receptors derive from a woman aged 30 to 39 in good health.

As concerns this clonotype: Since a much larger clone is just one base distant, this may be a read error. The CDR3 loop reads CSISLGSESYEQFF. As DNA, the CDR3 is TGCAGTATAAGTCTCGGTAGCGAGAGCTATGAGCAGTTCTTC. This chain connects TRBV29-1 to TRBJ2-1, with D possibly matching TRBD2 (5 bases). From germline, CDR1 is SQVTM and CDR2 ANQGSEA. The CDR3 extends over 14 amino acids.

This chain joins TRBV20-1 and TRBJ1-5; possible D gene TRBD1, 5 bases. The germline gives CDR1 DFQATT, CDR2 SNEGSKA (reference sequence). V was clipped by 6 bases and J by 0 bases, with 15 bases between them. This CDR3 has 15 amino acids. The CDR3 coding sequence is TGCAGTGCCAGGGAGGGGCTTTATAGCAATCAGCCCCAGCATTTT. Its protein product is CSAREGLYSNQPQHF.

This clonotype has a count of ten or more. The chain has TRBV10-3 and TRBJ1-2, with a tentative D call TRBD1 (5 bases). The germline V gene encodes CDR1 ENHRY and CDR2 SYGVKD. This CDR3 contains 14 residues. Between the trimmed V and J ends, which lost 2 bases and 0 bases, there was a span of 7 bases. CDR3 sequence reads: CAISEGATNYGYTF. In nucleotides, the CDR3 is TGTGCCATCAGTGAGGGGGCAACTAACTATGGCTACACCTTC.

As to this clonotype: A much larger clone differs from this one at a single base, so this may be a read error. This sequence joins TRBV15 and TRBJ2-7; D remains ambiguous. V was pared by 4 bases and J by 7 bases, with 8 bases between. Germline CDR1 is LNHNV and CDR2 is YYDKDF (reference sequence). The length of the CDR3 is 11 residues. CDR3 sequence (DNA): TGTGCCACCAGCAACCCTTATGAGCAGTACTTC. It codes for CATSNPYEQYF.

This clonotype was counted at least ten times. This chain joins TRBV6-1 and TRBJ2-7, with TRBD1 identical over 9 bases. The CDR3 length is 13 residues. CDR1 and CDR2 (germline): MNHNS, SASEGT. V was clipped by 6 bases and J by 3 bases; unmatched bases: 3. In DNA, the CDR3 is TGTGCCAGCAGACAGGGGGCTAACTACGAGCAGTACTTC. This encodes CASRQGANYEQYF.

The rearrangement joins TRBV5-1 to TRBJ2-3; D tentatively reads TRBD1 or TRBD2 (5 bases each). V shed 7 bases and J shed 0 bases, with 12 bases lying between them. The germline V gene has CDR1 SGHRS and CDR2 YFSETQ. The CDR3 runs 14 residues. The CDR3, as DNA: TGCGCCAGCGACCGGGACGGTAGCACAGATACGCAGTATTTT. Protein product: CASDRDGSTDTQYF.

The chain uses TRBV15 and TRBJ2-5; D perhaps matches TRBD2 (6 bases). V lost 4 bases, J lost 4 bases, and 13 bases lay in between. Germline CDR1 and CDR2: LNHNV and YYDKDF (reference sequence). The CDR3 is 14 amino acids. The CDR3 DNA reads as TGTGCCACCAGCAAAAAGACTAGAAGAGAGACCCAGTACTTC. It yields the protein CATSKKTRRETQYF. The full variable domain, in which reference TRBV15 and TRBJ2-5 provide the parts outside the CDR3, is DAMVIQNPRYQVTQFGKPVTLSCSQTLNHNVMYWYQQKSSQAPKLLFHYYDKDFNNEADTPDNFQSRRPNTSFCFLDIRSPGLGDTAMYLCATSKKTRRETQYFGPGTRLLVL.

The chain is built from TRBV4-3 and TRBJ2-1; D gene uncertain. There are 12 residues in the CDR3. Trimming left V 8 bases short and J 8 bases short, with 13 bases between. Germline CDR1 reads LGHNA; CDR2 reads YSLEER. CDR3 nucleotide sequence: TGCGCCAGCGGCCCCGGTACGGATGAGCAGTTCTTC. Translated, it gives CASGPGTDEQFF.

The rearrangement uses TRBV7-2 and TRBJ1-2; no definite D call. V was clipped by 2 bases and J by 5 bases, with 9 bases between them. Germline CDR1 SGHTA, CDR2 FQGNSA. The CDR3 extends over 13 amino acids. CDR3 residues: CASSLNPGYGYTF. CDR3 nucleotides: TGTGCCAGCAGCTTAAACCCCGGATATGGCTACACCTTC.

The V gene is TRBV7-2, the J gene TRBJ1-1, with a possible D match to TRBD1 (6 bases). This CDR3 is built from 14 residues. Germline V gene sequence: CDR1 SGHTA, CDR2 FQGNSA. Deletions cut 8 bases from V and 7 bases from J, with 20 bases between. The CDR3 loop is CASRKGEWRNEAFF. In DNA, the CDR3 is TGTGCCAGCCGTAAGGGGGAGTGGCGAAATGAAGCTTTCTTT.

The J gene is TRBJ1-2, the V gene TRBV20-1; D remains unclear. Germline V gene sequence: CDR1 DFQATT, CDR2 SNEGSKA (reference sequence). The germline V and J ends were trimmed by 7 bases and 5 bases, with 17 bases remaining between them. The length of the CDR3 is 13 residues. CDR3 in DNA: TGCAGTGTATTGGTTCCCAGTTCTTATGGCTACACCTTC. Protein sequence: CSVLVPSSYGYTF.

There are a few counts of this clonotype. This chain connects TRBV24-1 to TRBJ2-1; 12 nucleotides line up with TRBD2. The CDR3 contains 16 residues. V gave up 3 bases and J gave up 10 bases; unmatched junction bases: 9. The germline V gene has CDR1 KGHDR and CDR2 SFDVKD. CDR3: CATSDETSGRSGEQFF. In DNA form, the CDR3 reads TGTGCCACCAGTGATGAAACTAGCGGGAGGTCCGGGGAGCAGTTCTTC.

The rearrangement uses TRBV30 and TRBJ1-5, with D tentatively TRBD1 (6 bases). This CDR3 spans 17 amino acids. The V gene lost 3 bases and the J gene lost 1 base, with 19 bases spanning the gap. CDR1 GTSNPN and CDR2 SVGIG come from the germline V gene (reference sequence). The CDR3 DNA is TGTGCCTGGAGAGTCGGAGGGGGAGGAATGAGCAATCAGCCCCAGCATTTT. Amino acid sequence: CAWRVGGGGMSNQPQHF.